The sample holds many counts of the clone carrying this TCR beta chain. Unsorted libraries were generated from 2 million PBMCs held at -80 degrees C. One entry per CDR3 protein results from TCRdb running MiXCR on the 5' RACE reads. The sample holds about 92,000 distinct CDR3 sequences, roughly 3.3% seen once. This entry belongs to a study of neurological immune-mediated disorders. CDR3 size: 13 residues. V lost 5 bases and J lost 7, with 11 bases in between. Germline CDR1 reads MDHEN; CDR2 reads SYDVKM. Sequenced material: PBMCs. The receptor's source is a woman aged 45-65 years with multiple sclerosis. This rearrangement joins TRBV28 to TRBJ1-4; possibly TRBD1 for D (6 bases). The CDR3, as DNA: TGTGCCAGCAGTAGGCAGGGGTTTGAAAAACTGTTTTTT. Its protein product is CASSRQGFEKLFF.